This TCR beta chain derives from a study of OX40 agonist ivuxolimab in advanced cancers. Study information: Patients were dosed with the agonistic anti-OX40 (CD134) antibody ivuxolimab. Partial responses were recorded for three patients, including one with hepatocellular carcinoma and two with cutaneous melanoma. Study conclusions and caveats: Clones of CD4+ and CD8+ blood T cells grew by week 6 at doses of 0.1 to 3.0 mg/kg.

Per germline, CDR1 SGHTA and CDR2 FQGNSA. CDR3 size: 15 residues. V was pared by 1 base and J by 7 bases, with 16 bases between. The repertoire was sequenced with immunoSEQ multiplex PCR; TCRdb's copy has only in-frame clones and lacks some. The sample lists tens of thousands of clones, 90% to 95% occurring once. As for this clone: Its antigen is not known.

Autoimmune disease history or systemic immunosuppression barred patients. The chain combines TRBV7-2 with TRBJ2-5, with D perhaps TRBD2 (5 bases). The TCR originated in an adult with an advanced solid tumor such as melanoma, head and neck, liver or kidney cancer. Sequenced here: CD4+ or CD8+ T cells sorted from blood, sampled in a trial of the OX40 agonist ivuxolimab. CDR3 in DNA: TGTGCCAGCAGCTTAGTTCTGGGGAGCTCAGGGACCCAGTACTTC. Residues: CASSLVLGSSGTQYF.